The text below deals with one T cell receptor beta chain. Its antigen is not identified. The data stem from a study of graft-versus-host responses after intestinal transplantation. Study background: All recipients got anti-thymocyte globulin induction, then tacrolimus and steroids for roughly 3 years. Findings and limits, study-wide: HvG clone declines early post-transplant were associated with peak circulating GvH levels. Within the allografts of patients who had graft-donor T cell macrochimerism, graft-versus-host to host-versus-graft clonal ratios were high. GvH clones appeared in recipient marrow, some first in ileum or blood.

Germline V gene lookup returns CDR1 MNHNY and CDR2 SVGAGI (reference sequence). This CDR3 spans 11 amino acids. Trimming took 5 bases from V and 3 from J, leaving 4 bases between them. The assay was immunoSEQ multiplex PCR, and TCRdb's table has in-frame clones only and misses some. The sample shows around 24,000 clones, 82% of them seen only once. This sample comprised unstimulated CD8+ T cells sorted from spleen or lymph node cells, obtained before transplant. The source is a human donor who was the organ donor for an intestinal transplant. This chain links TRBV6-6 with TRBJ1-2; D not certain. The CDR3 sequence is CASSVDYGYTF. In DNA, the CDR3 is TGTGCCAGCAGTGTGGACTATGGCTACACCTTC.